These 18 T cell receptor beta chains share one sample of origin, sequenced in a study of T-cell reconstitution after alpha-beta-depleted transplantation in children. It was with unique molecular identifiers that the TCRbeta library was prepared. TCRdb re-analysed the PCR reads in MiXCR, keeping a single row per CDR3 protein. The repertoire holds roughly 310,000 distinct CDR3 sequences, around 25% seen once, with approximately 11% in the top ten. The sequenced sample was PBMCs, mostly from graft donor cells, obtained 180 days after TCRalphabeta/CD19-depleted stem cell transplant. These receptors were obtained from a male patient under 18 who had a stem cell transplant for acute lymphoblastic leukemia, so the T cells may come from the graft donor.

The chain combines TRBV7-2 with TRBJ2-7; D remains ambiguous. This CDR3 contains 13 residues. Germline CDR1 is SGHTA and CDR2 is FQGNSA. The germline V and J ends were trimmed by 1 base and 9 bases, with 13 bases remaining between them. The CDR3 spells CASSLVRTIGQYF. The CDR3 DNA sequence: TGTGCCAGCAGCTTAGTTCGAACAATCGGGCAGTACTTC.

The chain combines TRBV2 with TRBJ2-1, with 7 nucleotides matching TRBD2. J gave up 8 bases and V 10 bases, and 14 bases lay outside the gene matches. The CDR3 sequence is 14 residues long. Germline CDR1 reads SNHLY; CDR2 reads FYNNEI. Here the CDR3 reads CATSLGTTSYEQFF. CDR3 DNA sequence: TGTGCCACCTCCCTCGGGACTACCTCATATGAGCAGTTCTTC.

This clonotype has a handful of counts. This chain connects TRBV20-1 to TRBJ2-7; TRBD1 agrees at 8 bases. Looked up from germline, CDR1 is DFQATT and CDR2 is SNEGSKA (reference sequence). V lost 2 bases to trimming and J lost 10 bases; unmatched junction nucleotides: 10. There are 13 residues in the CDR3. The CDR3 protein is CSARPPVDRGQYF. The CDR3 DNA sequence: TGCAGTGCTAGACCTCCTGTAGACAGGGGACAGTACTTC.

A few counts support this clonotype. The chain has TRBV20-1 and TRBJ1-4; the D is unclear. The V gene's germline CDR1 is DFQATT and CDR2 SNEGSKA (reference sequence). V lost 0 bases to trimming and J lost 1 base, with 24 bases between them. The CDR3 totals 20 residues. The CDR3 DNA reads as TGCAGTGCTAGAGATCTAGTACAGCCTAACAAGGCTGGAACTAATGAAAAACTGTTTTTT. Translation: CSARDLVQPNKAGTNEKLFF.

In this sample, this clonotype turned up many times. The chain carries TRBV10-3 and TRBJ1-6; 8 bases are shared with TRBD1. CDR1 is ENHRY and CDR2 is SYGVKD in the germline V gene. V lost 11 bases to trimming and J lost 8 bases; unmatched junction nucleotides: 20. The CDR3 sequence is 17 residues long. The CDR3 here is CASNGDRTQVGYSPLHF. The CDR3 nucleotides are TGTGCCTCCAATGGGGACAGGACCCAAGTCGGGTATTCACCCCTCCACTTT.

This clonotype was observed a handful of times. The V call is TRBV7-9, the J call TRBJ2-7; D is ambiguous. The CDR3 contains 14 residues. Germline assignment: CDR1 SEHNR and CDR2 FQNEAQ (reference sequence). Deletions cut 5 bases from V and 4 bases from J, with 15 bases between. For the CDR3, the DNA is TGTGCCAGCAGCGGGCATAACCCTGGGTACGAGCAGTACTTC. This codes for CASSGHNPGYEQYF.

The table lists this clonotype with a count of one. The V and J genes are TRBV7-8 and TRBJ2-7; D is unresolved. The CDR3 spans 15 residues. The V end lost 0 bases, the J end lost 1 base, and 10 bases lay between the germline ends. Germline loops: CDR1 SGHVS, CDR2 FQNEAQ. The CDR3 loop reads CASSLALSSSYEQYF. In DNA, the CDR3 is TGTGCCAGCAGCTTAGCCCTTTCCTCTTCCTACGAGCAGTACTTC.

The J gene is TRBJ1-3, the V gene TRBV20-1, with D unresolved. The CDR3 covers 13 residues. Germline assignment: CDR1 DFQATT and CDR2 SNEGSKA (reference sequence). Deletions cut 3 bases from V and 3 bases from J, with 9 bases between. The CDR3 DNA is TGCAGTGCTAGGGAACACGTTGGAAACACCATATATTTT. The encoded protein is CSAREHVGNTIYF.

The chain has TRBV7-9 and TRBJ2-1; 9 bases agree with TRBD1. V lost 3 bases and J lost 3; bases outside the gene matches: 3. The germline CDR1 and CDR2 sequences are SEHNR and FQNEAQ (reference sequence). The CDR3 is 15 residues long. DNA for the CDR3: TGTGCCAGCAGCTTTAGGACAGGGGTCTACAATGAGCAGTTCTTC. Protein sequence: CASSFRTGVYNEQFF.

This clonotype was detected a few times. The chain combines TRBV14 with TRBJ2-7, with 9 bases matching TRBD1. Unmatched junction bases numbered 2, after V lost 3 bases and J lost 2 bases. CDR1 is SGHDN, CDR2 FVKESK, per germline. This CDR3 is built from 14 residues. The CDR3 here is CASSQWDRAYEQYF. The CDR3 DNA reads as TGTGCCAGCAGCCAGTGGGACAGGGCCTACGAGCAGTACTTC.

With regard to this clonotype: A junction end diverges from the germline sequence, so it may reflect a read error. The V call is TRBV20-1, the J call TRBJ2-4, with a tentative D call TRBD2 (5 bases). The CDR3 is 14 amino acids. CDR1 and CDR2 (germline): DFQATT, SNEGSKA (reference sequence). CDR3 coding DNA: TGCAGTGCTAGGGGCCCACCCCCGGGGAACATTCAGTGCTTC. Translated: CSARGPPPGNIQCF.

The rearrangement uses TRBV4-1 and TRBJ2-7, with 11 bases lining up with TRBD1. This CDR3 has 19 residues. Trimming cost V 0 bases and J 0 bases; bases outside gene matches: 10. Germline V gene sequence: CDR1 MGHRA, CDR2 YSYEKL. Here the CDR3 DNA reads TGCGCCAGCAGCCAAGAACGGACAGGGGGCGGTTGGAGCTCCTACGAGCAGTACTTC. Protein: CASSQERTGGGWSSYEQYF.

This clonotype occurred a few times. The V gene is TRBV7-3, the J gene TRBJ2-7; D remains ambiguous. This CDR3 region has 14 residues. Germline loops: CDR1 SGHTA, CDR2 FQGTGA. Between the trimmed V and J ends, which lost 7 bases and 4 bases, there was a span of 17 bases. DNA for the CDR3: TGTGCCAGCACACTGGAGTCAGAGGTATACGAGCAGTACTTC. Protein sequence: CASTLESEVYEQYF.

This clonotype was seen a few times. The rearrangement joins TRBV20-1 to TRBJ2-7; D might be TRBD2 (5 bases). The V end was cut by 0 bases, the J end by 0 bases, with 12 bases between. The germline gives CDR1 DFQATT, CDR2 SNEGSKA (reference sequence). The CDR3 extends over 15 amino acids. The CDR3 region is CSARDPSRSSYEQYF. In DNA form, the CDR3 reads TGCAGTGCTAGAGATCCTAGCCGGAGCTCCTACGAGCAGTACTTC.

This clonotype was recorded a few times. The chain employs TRBV9 and TRBJ2-1; D perhaps matches TRBD1 (5 bases). Deletions cut 0 bases from V and 1 base from J, with 8 bases between. The CDR3 totals 15 residues. The germline gives CDR1 SGDLS, CDR2 YYNGEE. Written as DNA, the CDR3 is TGTGCCAGCAGCGTAGTAGGGGATTCCTACAATGAGCAGTTCTTC. This codes for CASSVVGDSYNEQFF. Looking up the rest from reference TRBV9 and TRBJ2-1 gives the full variable domain: DSGVTQTPKHLITATGQRVTLRCSPRSGDLSVYWYQQSLDQGLQFLIQYYNGEERAKGNILERFSAQQFPDLHSELNLSSLELGDSALYFCASSVVGDSYNEQFFGPGTRLTVL.

V and J are TRBV20-1 and TRBJ1-1, with D perhaps TRBD1 (6 bases). With 1 base removed from V and 11 bases from J, the gap between germline ends came to 23 bases. Germline CDR1 DFQATT, CDR2 SNEGSKA (reference sequence). The CDR3 spans 15 residues. The CDR3 DNA reads as TGCAGTGCTAGAGGTCCAGGGGCTCCACGCAACCGCGCTTTCTTT. Translating it yields CSARGPGAPRNRAFF.

This clonotype was found a few times. This chain uses TRBV20-1 with TRBJ1-1; 8 nucleotides agree with TRBD1. The CDR3 is 15 residues long. V gave up 7 bases and J gave up 4 bases; unmatched junction bases: 14. Germline loops: CDR1 DFQATT, CDR2 SNEGSKA (reference sequence). The CDR3 reads CSVRQGAMVSTEAFF. CDR3 nucleotide sequence: TGCAGTGTTCGTCAGGGGGCGATGGTTAGCACTGAAGCTTTCTTT.

The table lists this clonotype with many counts. The rearrangement links TRBV7-3 to TRBJ2-3; D remains unclear. From germline, CDR1 is SGHTA and CDR2 FQGTGA. V was clipped by 3 bases and J by 4 bases, with 8 bases between them. This CDR3 is 13 amino acids long. The CDR3 region is CASSLAGPDTQYF. For the CDR3, the DNA is TGTGCCAGCAGCTTGGCCGGACCAGATACGCAGTATTTT.